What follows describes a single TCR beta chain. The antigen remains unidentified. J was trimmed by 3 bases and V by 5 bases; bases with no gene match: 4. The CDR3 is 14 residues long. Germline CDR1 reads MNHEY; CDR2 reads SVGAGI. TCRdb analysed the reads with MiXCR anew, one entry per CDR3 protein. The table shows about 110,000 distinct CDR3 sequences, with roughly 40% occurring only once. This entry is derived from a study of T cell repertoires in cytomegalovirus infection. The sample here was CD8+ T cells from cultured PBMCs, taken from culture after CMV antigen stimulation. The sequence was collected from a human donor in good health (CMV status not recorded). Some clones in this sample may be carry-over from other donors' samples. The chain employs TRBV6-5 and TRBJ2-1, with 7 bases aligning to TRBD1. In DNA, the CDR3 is TGTGCCAGCAGTCAGGGACAGTACTACAATGAGCAGTTCTTC. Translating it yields CASSQGQYYNEQFF.